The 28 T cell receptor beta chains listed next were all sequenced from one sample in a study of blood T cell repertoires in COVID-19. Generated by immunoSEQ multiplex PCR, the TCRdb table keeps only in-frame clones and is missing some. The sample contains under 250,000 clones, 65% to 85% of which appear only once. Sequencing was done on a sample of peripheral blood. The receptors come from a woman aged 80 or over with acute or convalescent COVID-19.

This CDR3 reads CASSVAGLPETQYF. CDR3 coding DNA: TGTGCCAGCAGCGTAGCGGGACTCCCCGAGACCCAGTACTTC. The chain carries TRBV9 and TRBJ2-5; the D gene is possibly TRBD2 (6 bases). CDR1 is SGDLS and CDR2 is YYNGEE in the germline V gene. This CDR3 is built from 14 residues. The germline V and J ends were trimmed by 0 bases and 5 bases, with 11 bases remaining between them.

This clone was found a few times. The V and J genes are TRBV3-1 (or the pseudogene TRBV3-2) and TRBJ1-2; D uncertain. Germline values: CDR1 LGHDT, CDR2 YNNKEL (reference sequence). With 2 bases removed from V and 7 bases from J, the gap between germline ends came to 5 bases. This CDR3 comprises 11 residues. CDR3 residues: CASSQTGGYTF. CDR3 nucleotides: TGTGCCAGCAGCCAAACGGGTGGCTACACCTTC.

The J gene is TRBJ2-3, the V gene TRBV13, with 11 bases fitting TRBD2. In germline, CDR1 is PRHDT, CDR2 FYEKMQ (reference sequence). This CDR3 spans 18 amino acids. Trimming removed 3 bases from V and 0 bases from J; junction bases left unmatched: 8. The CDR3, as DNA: TGTGCCAGCAGCTTGCCCTCTAGCGGGGGGCTAAGCACAGATACGCAGTATTTT. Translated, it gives CASSLPSSGGLSTDTQYF. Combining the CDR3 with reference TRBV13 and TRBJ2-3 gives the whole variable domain AAGVIQSPRHLIKEKRETATLKCYPIPRHDTVYWYQQGPGQDPQFLISFYEKMQSDKGSIPDRFSAQQFSDYHSELNMSSLELGDSALYFCASSLPSSGGLSTDTQYFGPGTRLTVL.

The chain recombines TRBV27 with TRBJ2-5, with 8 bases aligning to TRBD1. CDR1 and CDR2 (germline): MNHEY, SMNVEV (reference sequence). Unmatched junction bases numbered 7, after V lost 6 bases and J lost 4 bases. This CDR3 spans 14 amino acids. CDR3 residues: CASRAGGRRETQYF. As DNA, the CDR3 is TGTGCCAGCAGAGCAGGGGGCAGGAGAGAGACCCAGTACTTC.

The CDR3 nucleotides are TGCGCCAGCGTCCTTAGCGGAAGCACAGATACGCAGTATTTT. It encodes CASVLSGSTDTQYF. The chain is built from TRBV5-1 and TRBJ2-3, with D tentatively TRBD2 (6 bases). V was cut by 7 bases and J by 0 bases, with 12 bases left in between. The CDR3 covers 14 residues. Germline V gene lookup returns CDR1 SGHRS and CDR2 YFSETQ.

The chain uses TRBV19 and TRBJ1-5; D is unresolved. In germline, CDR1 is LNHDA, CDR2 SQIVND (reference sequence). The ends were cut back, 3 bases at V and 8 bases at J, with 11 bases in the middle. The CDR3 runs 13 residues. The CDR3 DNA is TGTGCCAGTAGTATCGAGGTACAAAAGCCCCAGCATTTT. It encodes CASSIEVQKPQHF.

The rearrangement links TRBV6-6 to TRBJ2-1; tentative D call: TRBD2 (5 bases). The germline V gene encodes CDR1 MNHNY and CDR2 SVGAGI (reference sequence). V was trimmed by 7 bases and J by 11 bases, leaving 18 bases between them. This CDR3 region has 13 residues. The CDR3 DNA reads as TGTGCCAGCAATTCCGGCGGGCACGAGAAGCAGTTCTTC. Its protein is CASNSGGHEKQFF.

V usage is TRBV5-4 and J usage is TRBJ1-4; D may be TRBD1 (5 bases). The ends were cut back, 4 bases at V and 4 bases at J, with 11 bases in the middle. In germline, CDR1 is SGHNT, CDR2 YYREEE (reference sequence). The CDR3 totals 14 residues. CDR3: CASSPGHVNEKLFF. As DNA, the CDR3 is TGTGCCAGCAGCCCCGGACACGTTAATGAAAAACTGTTTTTT.

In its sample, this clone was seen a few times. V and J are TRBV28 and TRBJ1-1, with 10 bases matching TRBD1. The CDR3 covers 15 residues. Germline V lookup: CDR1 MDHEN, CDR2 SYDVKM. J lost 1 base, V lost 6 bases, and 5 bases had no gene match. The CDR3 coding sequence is TGTGCCAGCAGGCGGACAGGGGGTGGGAACACTGAAGCTTTCTTT. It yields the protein CASRRTGGGNTEAFF.

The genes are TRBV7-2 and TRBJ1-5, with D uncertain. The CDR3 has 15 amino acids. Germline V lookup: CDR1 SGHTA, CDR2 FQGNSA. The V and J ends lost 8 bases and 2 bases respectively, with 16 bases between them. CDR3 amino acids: CASVEEVLGNQPQHF. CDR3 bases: TGTGCCAGCGTCGAAGAGGTTTTGGGCAATCAGCCCCAGCATTTT.

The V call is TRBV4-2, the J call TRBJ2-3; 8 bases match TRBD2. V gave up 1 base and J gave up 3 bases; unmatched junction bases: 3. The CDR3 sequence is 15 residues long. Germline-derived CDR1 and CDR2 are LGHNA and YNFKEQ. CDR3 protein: CASSQAAGETDTQYF. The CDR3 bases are TGTGCCAGCAGCCAAGCAGCGGGAGAAACAGATACGCAGTATTTT.

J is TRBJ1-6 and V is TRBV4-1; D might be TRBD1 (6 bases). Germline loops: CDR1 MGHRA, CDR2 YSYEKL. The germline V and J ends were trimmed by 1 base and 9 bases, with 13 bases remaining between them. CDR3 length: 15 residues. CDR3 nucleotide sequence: TGCGCCAGCAGCCAAGGGAACAGGGAAGGTTCACCCCTCCACTTT. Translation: CASSQGNREGSPLHF.

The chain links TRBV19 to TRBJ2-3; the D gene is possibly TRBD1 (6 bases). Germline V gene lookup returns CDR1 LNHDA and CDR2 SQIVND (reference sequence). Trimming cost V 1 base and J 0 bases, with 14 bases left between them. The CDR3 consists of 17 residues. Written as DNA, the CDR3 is TGTGCCAGTAGTATAGGAGGGGGATATTCTAGCACAGATACGCAGTATTTT. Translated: CASSIGGGYSSTDTQYF.

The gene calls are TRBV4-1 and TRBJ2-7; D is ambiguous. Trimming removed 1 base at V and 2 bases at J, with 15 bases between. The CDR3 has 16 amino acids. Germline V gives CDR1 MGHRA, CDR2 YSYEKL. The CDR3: CASSQAIASSPYEQYF. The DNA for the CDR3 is TGCGCCAGCAGCCAAGCCATAGCATCCTCCCCCTACGAGCAGTACTTC.

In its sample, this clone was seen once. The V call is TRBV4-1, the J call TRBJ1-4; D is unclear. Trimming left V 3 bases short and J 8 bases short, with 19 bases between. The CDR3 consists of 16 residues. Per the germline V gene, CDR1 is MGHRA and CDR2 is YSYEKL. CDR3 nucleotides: TGCGCCAGCAGCCACGTCAGGCAGGCCAAAGACGAAAAACTGTTTTTT. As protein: CASSHVRQAKDEKLFF.

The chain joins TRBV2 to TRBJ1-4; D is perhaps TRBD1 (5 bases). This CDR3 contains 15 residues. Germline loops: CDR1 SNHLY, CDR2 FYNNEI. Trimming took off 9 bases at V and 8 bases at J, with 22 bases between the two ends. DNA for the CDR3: TGTGCCAGTCGCCGAGAGACAGTTCACGGCGAAAAACTGTTTTTT. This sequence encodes CASRRETVHGEKLFF.

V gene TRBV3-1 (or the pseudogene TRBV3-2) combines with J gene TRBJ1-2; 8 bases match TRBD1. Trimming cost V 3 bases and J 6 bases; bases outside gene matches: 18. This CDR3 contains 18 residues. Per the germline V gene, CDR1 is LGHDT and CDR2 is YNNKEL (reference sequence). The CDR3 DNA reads TGTGCCAGCAGCCATCGTGGAGGACAGGGTTTGGGGAACGATGGCTACACCTTC. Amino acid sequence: CASSHRGGQGLGNDGYTF.

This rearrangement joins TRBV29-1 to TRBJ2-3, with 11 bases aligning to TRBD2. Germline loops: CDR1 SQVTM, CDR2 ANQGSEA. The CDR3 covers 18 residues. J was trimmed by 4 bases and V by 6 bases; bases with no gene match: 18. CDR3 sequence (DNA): TGCAGCGTCGGAGGGGTAGCGGGGGGGACCCTTTTGGCAGATACGCAGTATTTT. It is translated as CSVGGVAGGTLLADTQYF.

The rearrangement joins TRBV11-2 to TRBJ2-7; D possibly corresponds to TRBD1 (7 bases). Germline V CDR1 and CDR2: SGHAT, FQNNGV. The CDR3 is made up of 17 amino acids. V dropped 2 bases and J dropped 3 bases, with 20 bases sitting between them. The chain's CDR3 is CASSLWRGPIGDYEQYF. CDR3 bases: TGTGCCAGCAGCTTATGGAGGGGGCCGATTGGGGACTACGAGCAGTACTTC.

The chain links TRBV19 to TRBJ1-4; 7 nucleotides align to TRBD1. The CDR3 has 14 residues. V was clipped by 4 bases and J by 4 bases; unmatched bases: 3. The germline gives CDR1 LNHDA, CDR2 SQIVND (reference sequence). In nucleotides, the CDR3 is TGTGCCAGTAGTAAGGACAGGAATAATGAAAAACTGTTTTTT. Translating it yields CASSKDRNNEKLFF.

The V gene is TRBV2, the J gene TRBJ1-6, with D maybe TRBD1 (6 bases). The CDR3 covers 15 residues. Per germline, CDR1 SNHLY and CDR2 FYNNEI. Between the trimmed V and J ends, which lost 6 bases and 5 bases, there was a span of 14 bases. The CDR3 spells CASRLGAGHNSPLHF. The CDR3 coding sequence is TGTGCCAGCAGACTGGGGGCAGGTCATAATTCACCCCTCCACTTT.

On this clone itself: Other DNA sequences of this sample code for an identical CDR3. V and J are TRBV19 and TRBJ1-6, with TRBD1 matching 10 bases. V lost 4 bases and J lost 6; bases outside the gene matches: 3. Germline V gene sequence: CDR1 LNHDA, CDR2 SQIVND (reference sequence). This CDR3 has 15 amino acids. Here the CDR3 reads CASSTGQGGNSPLHF. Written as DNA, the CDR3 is TGTGCCAGTAGTACCGGACAGGGGGGTAATTCACCCCTCCACTTT.

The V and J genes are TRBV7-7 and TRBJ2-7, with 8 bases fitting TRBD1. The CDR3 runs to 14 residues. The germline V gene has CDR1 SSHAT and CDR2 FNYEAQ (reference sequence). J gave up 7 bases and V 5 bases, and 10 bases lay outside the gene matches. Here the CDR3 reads CASSEAGTGGEQYF. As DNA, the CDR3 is TGTGCCAGCAGCGAAGCCGGGACAGGAGGAGAGCAGTACTTC.

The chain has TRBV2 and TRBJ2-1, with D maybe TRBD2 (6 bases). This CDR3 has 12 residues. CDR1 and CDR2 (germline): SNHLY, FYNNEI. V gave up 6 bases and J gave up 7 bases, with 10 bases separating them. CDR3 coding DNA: TGTGCCAGCAGGGGCGGGAAAAATGAGCAGTTCTTC. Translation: CASRGGKNEQFF.

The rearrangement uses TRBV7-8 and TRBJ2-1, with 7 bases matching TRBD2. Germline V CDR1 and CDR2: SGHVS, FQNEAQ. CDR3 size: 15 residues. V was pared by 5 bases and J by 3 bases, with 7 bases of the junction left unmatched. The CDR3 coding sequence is TGTGCCAGCAGCCCTCTAGCGGCAGTCTACAATGAGCAGTTCTTC. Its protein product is CASSPLAAVYNEQFF.

The CDR3: CASSEGTRSETQYF. Written as DNA, the CDR3 is TGTGCCAGCAGTGAAGGTACTAGATCCGAGACCCAGTACTTC. V gene TRBV2 combines with J gene TRBJ2-5, with a weak D call TRBD2 (5 bases). The CDR3 runs 14 residues. Germline V gene data show CDR1 as SNHLY and CDR2 as FYNNEI. V was pared by 1 base and J by 5 bases, with 11 bases between.

CDR3 nucleotides: TGTGCCAGCAGCTTAGTAGGGACTAGCGGTATTGGTGAGCAGTTCTTC. Amino acids: CASSLVGTSGIGEQFF. J is TRBJ2-1 and V is TRBV7-2; 11 bases are a match to TRBD2. The CDR3 contains 16 residues. In germline, CDR1 is SGHTA, CDR2 FQGNSA. J was trimmed by 9 bases and V by 1 base; bases with no gene match: 8.

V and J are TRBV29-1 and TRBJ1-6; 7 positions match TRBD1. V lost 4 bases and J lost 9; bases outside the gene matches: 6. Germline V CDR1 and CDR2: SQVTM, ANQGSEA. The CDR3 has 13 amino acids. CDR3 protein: CSVAQGKGSPLHF. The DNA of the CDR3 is TGCAGCGTTGCACAGGGGAAAGGTTCACCCCTCCACTTT.